This TCR beta chain was recovered during a study of T cell responses to AZD1222 COVID-19 vaccine. Study-wide points: Spike-specific TCRs gained breadth and depth after people received two AZD1222 doses.

This clone appeared a few times. The target antigen is unknown. Profiling relied on immunoSEQ multiplex PCR, and the TCRdb table lists in-frame clones only, not all of them. The sample holds 140,000 to 150,000 clones; about nine tenths are singletons and the top ten take roughly 3.8%. The source material was peripheral blood, sampled 28 days after the second AZD1222 dose. This receptor was taken from an adult who received the AZD1222 COVID-19 vaccine.

As DNA, the CDR3 is TGTGCCTCCCGCGACGACGACGAGTCCAATGAGCAGTTCTTC. Residues: CASRDDDESNEQFF. The chain uses TRBV10-3 and TRBJ2-1; the D is unclear. The V end lost 11 bases, the J end lost 6 bases, and 20 bases lay between the germline ends. This CDR3 contains 14 residues. Germline V CDR1 and CDR2: ENHRY, SYGVKD.